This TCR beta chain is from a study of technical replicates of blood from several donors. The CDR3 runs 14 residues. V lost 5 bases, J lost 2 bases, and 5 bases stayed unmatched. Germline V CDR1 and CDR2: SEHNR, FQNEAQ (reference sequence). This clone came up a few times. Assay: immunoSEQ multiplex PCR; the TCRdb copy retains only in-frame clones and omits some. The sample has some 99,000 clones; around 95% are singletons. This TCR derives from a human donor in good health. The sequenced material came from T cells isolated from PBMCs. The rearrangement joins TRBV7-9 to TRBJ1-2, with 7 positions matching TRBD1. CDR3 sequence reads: CASSQGQANYGYTF. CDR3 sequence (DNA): TGTGCCAGCAGCCAAGGACAGGCCAACTATGGCTACACCTTC.